These T cell receptor beta chains were read from a single sample in a study of blood T cell repertoires in COVID-19. TCRdb's table, derived via immunoSEQ multiplex PCR, lists solely in-frame clones and lacks some. The profile covers about 74,000 clones, with just over 85% appearing a single time and approximately 1.9% taken by the ten largest. The specimen was peripheral blood. The receptors were sampled from a woman older than 75 with active or convalescent COVID-19. Both conserved end residues are part of each CDR3. The order of the fields is V gene, clone size, J gene, D gene, CDR3 protein, CDR3 DNA. The D gene is left open where the match is weak. The size entry is marked missing in some rows and otherwise reads once, few, many or a size class.

v_call: TRBV10-1
clone_size: NA
j_call: TRBJ1-1
d_call: TRBD1
cdr3_aa: CASRDRADTEAFF
cdr3_nt: TGCGCCAGCAGGGACAGGGCGGACACTGAAGCTTTCTTT

v_call: TRBV28
clone_size: NA
j_call: TRBJ1-1
d_call: NA
cdr3_aa: CASSPSKNTEAFF
cdr3_nt: TGTGCCAGCAGTCCGTCTAAGAACACTGAAGCTTTCTTT

v_call: TRBV21-1
clone_size: NA
j_call: TRBJ1-4
d_call: NA
cdr3_aa: CASSSSTARNEKLFF
cdr3_nt: TGTGCCAGCAGCAGTTCGACAGCGAGGAATGAAAAACTGTTTTTT

v_call: TRBV21-1
clone_size: once
j_call: TRBJ2-5
d_call: NA
cdr3_aa: CASSRTGQGFLGRRETQYF
cdr3_nt: TGTGCCAGCAGCAGGACTGGACAGGGGTTTTTGGGGCGGAGAGAGACCCAGTACTTC

v_call: TRBV5-6
clone_size: NA
j_call: TRBJ2-5
d_call: NA
cdr3_aa: CASSREFQETQYF
cdr3_nt: TGTGCCAGCAGCCGGGAGTTCCAAGAGACCCAGTACTTC

v_call: TRBV27
clone_size: NA
j_call: TRBJ2-7
d_call: TRBD2
cdr3_aa: CASSFPGGEQYF
cdr3_nt: TGTGCCAGCAGTTTTCCGGGGGGGGAGCAGTACTTC

v_call: TRBV15
clone_size: NA
j_call: TRBJ2-4
d_call: NA
cdr3_aa: CATSRGGLAKNIQYF
cdr3_nt: TGTGCCACCAGCAGGGGCGGACTAGCCAAAAACATTCAGTACTTC

v_call: TRBV19
clone_size: NA
j_call: TRBJ1-1
d_call: NA
cdr3_aa: CASSIRRMNTEAFF
cdr3_nt: TGTGCCAGTAGTATTCGGAGGATGAACACTGAAGCTTTCTTT

v_call: TRBV6-5
clone_size: NA
j_call: TRBJ2-5
d_call: TRBD1
cdr3_aa: CASSYNRGRETQYF
cdr3_nt: TGTGCCAGCAGCTATAACAGGGGTAGAGAGACCCAGTACTTC

v_call: TRBV24-1
clone_size: NA
j_call: TRBJ2-1
d_call: NA
cdr3_aa: CATSDLASDEQFF
cdr3_nt: TGTGCCACCAGTGATTTAGCTTCGGATGAGCAGTTCTTC

v_call: TRBV7-9
clone_size: NA
j_call: TRBJ2-7
d_call: NA
cdr3_aa: CASSLTVEQYF
cdr3_nt: TGTGCCAGCAGCCTTACAGTCGAGCAGTACTTC

v_call: TRBV2
clone_size: NA
j_call: TRBJ1-2
d_call: TRBD1
cdr3_aa: CASSAGGKGYTF
cdr3_nt: TGTGCCAGCAGTGCAGGGGGTAAAGGCTACACCTTC

v_call: TRBV5-6
clone_size: once
j_call: TRBJ2-1
d_call: TRBD2
cdr3_aa: CASSLSSGRSSSYNEQFF
cdr3_nt: TGTGCCAGCAGCTTGTCTAGCGGGAGGTCGAGCTCCTACAATGAGCAGTTCTTC

v_call: TRBV5-1
clone_size: NA
j_call: TRBJ2-2
d_call: NA
cdr3_aa: CASRVMEANTGELFF
cdr3_nt: TGCGCCAGCAGGGTCATGGAGGCGAACACCGGGGAGCTGTTTTTT

v_call: TRBV15
clone_size: NA
j_call: TRBJ1-1
d_call: NA
cdr3_aa: CATRSKVTEAFF
cdr3_nt: TGTGCCACCCGAAGCAAAGTAACCGAAGCTTTCTTT

v_call: TRBV3-1/TRBV3-2
clone_size: NA
j_call: TRBJ2-7
d_call: TRBD2
cdr3_aa: CASSPWTSGLYEQYF
cdr3_nt: TGTGCCAGCAGCCCATGGACTAGCGGGCTGTACGAGCAGTACTTC

v_call: TRBV19
clone_size: NA
j_call: TRBJ1-2
d_call: TRBD1
cdr3_aa: CASSPGTVNYGYTF
cdr3_nt: TGTGCCAGTAGTCCAGGGACAGTCAACTATGGCTACACCTTC

v_call: TRBV7-2
clone_size: NA
j_call: TRBJ2-1
d_call: TRBD1
cdr3_aa: CASSLQQGAYNEQFF
cdr3_nt: TGTGCCAGCAGCTTACAACAGGGGGCCTACAATGAGCAGTTCTTC

v_call: TRBV27
clone_size: NA
j_call: TRBJ1-4
d_call: NA
cdr3_aa: CASSLGTLRRSNEKLFF
cdr3_nt: TGTGCCAGCAGTTTGGGGACACTACGGCGGTCTAATGAAAAACTGTTTTTT

v_call: TRBV6-1
clone_size: NA
j_call: TRBJ1-1
d_call: NA
cdr3_aa: CASSEAQTVNTEAFF
cdr3_nt: TGTGCCAGCAGTGAAGCCCAGACAGTGAACACTGAAGCTTTCTTT

v_call: TRBV9
clone_size: NA
j_call: TRBJ2-5
d_call: NA
cdr3_aa: CASSATGSETQYF
cdr3_nt: TGTGCCAGCAGTGCAACCGGGAGTGAGACCCAGTACTTC

v_call: TRBV6-5
clone_size: NA
j_call: TRBJ2-1
d_call: TRBD1
cdr3_aa: CARLVQGLNDNEQFF
cdr3_nt: TGTGCCAGATTGGTACAGGGGCTCAACGACAATGAGCAGTTCTTC

v_call: TRBV24-1
clone_size: NA
j_call: TRBJ2-7
d_call: NA
cdr3_aa: CATSGRGSYEQYF
cdr3_nt: TGTGCCACCAGTGGCCGGGGATCCTACGAGCAGTACTTC

v_call: TRBV4-3
clone_size: NA
j_call: TRBJ2-2
d_call: TRBD1
cdr3_aa: CASSQVAGQGAGELFF
cdr3_nt: TGCGCCAGCAGCCAAGTCGCTGGACAGGGGGCCGGGGAGCTGTTTTTT

v_call: TRBV7-6
clone_size: NA
j_call: TRBJ2-5
d_call: TRBD1
cdr3_aa: CASSLAWGQLQETQYF
cdr3_nt: TGTGCCAGCAGCTTAGCTTGGGGACAGCTACAAGAGACCCAGTACTTC

v_call: TRBV5-6
clone_size: NA
j_call: TRBJ1-5
d_call: TRBD1
cdr3_aa: CASSVYRGRGQPQHF
cdr3_nt: TGTGCCAGCAGCGTATACAGGGGGCGCGGTCAGCCCCAGCATTTT

v_call: TRBV29-1
clone_size: NA
j_call: TRBJ2-5
d_call: TRBD1
cdr3_aa: CSADRAQETQYF
cdr3_nt: TGCAGCGCAGACAGGGCTCAAGAGACCCAGTACTTC

v_call: TRBV4-1
clone_size: NA
j_call: TRBJ1-6
d_call: NA
cdr3_aa: CASSQSSQVASSPLHF
cdr3_nt: TGCGCCAGCAGCCAGTCCTCGCAGGTTGCCAGCTCACCCCTCCACTTT

v_call: TRBV6-4
clone_size: few
j_call: TRBJ1-2
d_call: NA
cdr3_aa: CASTLQGAGYTF
cdr3_nt: TGTGCCAGCACCCTACAGGGTGCTGGCTACACCTTC

v_call: TRBV4-3
clone_size: NA
j_call: TRBJ2-5
d_call: NA
cdr3_aa: CASSQDFRGETQYF
cdr3_nt: TGCGCCAGCAGCCAAGATTTCCGAGGGGAGACCCAGTACTTC

v_call: TRBV29-1
clone_size: NA
j_call: TRBJ1-2
d_call: TRBD1
cdr3_aa: CSVDTGTGDYGYTF
cdr3_nt: TGCAGCGTTGATACCGGGACAGGGGACTATGGCTACACCTTC

v_call: TRBV7-2
clone_size: NA
j_call: TRBJ1-6
d_call: NA
cdr3_aa: CASADSSYNSPLHF
cdr3_nt: TGTGCCAGCGCTGACAGCTCCTATAATTCACCCCTCCACTTT

v_call: TRBV9
clone_size: NA
j_call: TRBJ2-1
d_call: TRBD2
cdr3_aa: CASSEGLAGVGRGNEQFF
cdr3_nt: TGTGCCAGCAGCGAAGGACTAGCGGGAGTCGGGAGGGGGAATGAGCAGTTCTTC

v_call: TRBV24-1
clone_size: NA
j_call: TRBJ1-2
d_call: NA
cdr3_aa: CATSGGDRYGYTF
cdr3_nt: TGTGCCACCAGTGGGGGGGATCGGTATGGCTACACCTTC

v_call: TRBV20-1
clone_size: NA
j_call: TRBJ2-1
d_call: NA
cdr3_aa: CSASLNEQFF
cdr3_nt: TGCAGTGCTAGTCTCAATGAGCAGTTCTTC

v_call: TRBV6-5
clone_size: NA
j_call: TRBJ2-3
d_call: NA
cdr3_aa: CASRRGTDTQYF
cdr3_nt: TGTGCCAGCAGACGAGGCACAGATACGCAGTATTTT

v_call: TRBV7-9
clone_size: NA
j_call: TRBJ1-4
d_call: TRBD1
cdr3_aa: CASVRDSINEKLFF
cdr3_nt: TGTGCCAGCGTTAGGGACAGCATTAATGAAAAACTGTTTTTT

v_call: TRBV24-1
clone_size: few
j_call: TRBJ1-4
d_call: NA
cdr3_aa: CATSDTTGEDEKLFF
cdr3_nt: TGTGCCACCAGTGACACGACAGGAGAAGATGAAAAACTGTTTTTT

v_call: TRBV6-6
clone_size: NA
j_call: TRBJ2-3
d_call: NA
cdr3_aa: CAGKRAGDTQYF
cdr3_nt: TGTGCCGGCAAGAGGGCCGGAGATACGCAGTATTTT

v_call: TRBV9
clone_size: NA
j_call: TRBJ2-5
d_call: NA
cdr3_aa: CASSARGRETQYF
cdr3_nt: TGTGCCAGCAGCGCCAGGGGGAGGGAGACCCAGTACTTC

v_call: TRBV27
clone_size: NA
j_call: TRBJ2-7
d_call: NA
cdr3_aa: CASSGLTGGRDEQYF
cdr3_nt: TGTGCCAGCAGTGGCTTGACAGGAGGTCGGGACGAGCAGTACTTC

v_call: TRBV19
clone_size: NA
j_call: TRBJ2-2
d_call: TRBD1
cdr3_aa: CASSSGTGVIGELFF
cdr3_nt: TGTGCCAGTAGTTCCGGGACAGGGGTGATCGGGGAGCTGTTTTTT

v_call: TRBV6-1
clone_size: few
j_call: TRBJ2-1
d_call: TRBD2
cdr3_aa: CASSEPLAGVHNEQFF
cdr3_nt: TGTGCCAGCAGTGAACCCCTAGCGGGGGTCCACAATGAGCAGTTCTTC

v_call: TRBV14
clone_size: NA
j_call: TRBJ2-7
d_call: NA
cdr3_aa: CASSQLSYEQYF
cdr3_nt: TGTGCCAGCAGCCAACTCTCCTACGAGCAGTACTTC

v_call: TRBV6-2/TRBV6-3
clone_size: NA
j_call: TRBJ2-5
d_call: TRBD2
cdr3_aa: CASSYRIAGVAETQYF
cdr3_nt: TGTGCCAGCAGTTACAGGATAGCGGGAGTCGCCGAGACCCAGTACTTC

v_call: TRBV20-1
clone_size: NA
j_call: TRBJ2-3
d_call: TRBD2
cdr3_aa: CSASGASGGTDTQYF
cdr3_nt: TGCAGTGCTAGTGGGGCTAGCGGGGGCACAGATACGCAGTATTTT

v_call: TRBV29-1
clone_size: NA
j_call: TRBJ2-7
d_call: NA
cdr3_aa: CSVVSGDYEQYF
cdr3_nt: TGCAGCGTTGTGTCCGGAGACTACGAGCAGTACTTC

v_call: TRBV7-9
clone_size: NA
j_call: TRBJ2-5
d_call: TRBD2
cdr3_aa: CASSFPGTRVETQYF
cdr3_nt: TGTGCCAGCAGCTTCCCCGGGACTAGGGTAGAGACCCAGTACTTC

v_call: TRBV11-2
clone_size: NA
j_call: TRBJ1-4
d_call: TRBD1
cdr3_aa: CASSYNRGNEKLFF
cdr3_nt: TGTGCCAGCAGCTATAACAGGGGAAATGAAAAACTGTTTTTT

v_call: TRBV9
clone_size: NA
j_call: TRBJ2-3
d_call: NA
cdr3_aa: CASSSLQAFSTDTQYF
cdr3_nt: TGTGCCAGCAGCTCCCTCCAGGCATTTAGCACAGATACGCAGTATTTT

v_call: TRBV5-8
clone_size: NA
j_call: TRBJ1-2
d_call: TRBD1
cdr3_aa: CASSLGRGPYGYTF
cdr3_nt: TGTGCCAGCAGCTTGGGCAGGGGGCCCTATGGCTACACCTTC

v_call: TRBV4-1
clone_size: NA
j_call: TRBJ2-1
d_call: TRBD2
cdr3_aa: CASSFYSISGSGYNEQFF
cdr3_nt: TGCGCCAGCAGTTTCTATTCTATTAGCGGGAGTGGGTACAATGAGCAGTTCTTC

v_call: TRBV7-8
clone_size: NA
j_call: TRBJ1-1
d_call: TRBD1
cdr3_aa: CASRIGWGDRDTEAFF
cdr3_nt: TGTGCCAGCAGGATAGGCTGGGGGGACAGGGACACTGAAGCTTTCTTT

v_call: TRBV19
clone_size: once
j_call: TRBJ1-6
d_call: TRBD1
cdr3_aa: CASSRQGNSPLHF
cdr3_nt: TGTGCCAGTAGTAGACAGGGTAATTCACCCCTCCACTTT

v_call: TRBV6-2/TRBV6-3
clone_size: NA
j_call: TRBJ2-1
d_call: TRBD2
cdr3_aa: CASSSGGGMNEQFF
cdr3_nt: TGTGCCAGCAGTTCGGGCGGGGGGATGAATGAGCAGTTCTTC

v_call: TRBV19
clone_size: NA
j_call: TRBJ2-7
d_call: TRBD2
cdr3_aa: CASSIDPPGGLAGYSYEQYF
cdr3_nt: TGTGCCAGTAGTATAGATCCACCCGGTGGACTAGCGGGATACTCCTACGAGCAGTACTTC

v_call: TRBV2
clone_size: NA
j_call: TRBJ1-1
d_call: NA
cdr3_aa: CASRGLRGTEAFF
cdr3_nt: TGTGCCAGCAGGGGCCTCCGAGGGACTGAAGCTTTCTTT

v_call: TRBV7-9
clone_size: NA
j_call: TRBJ1-3
d_call: TRBD1
cdr3_aa: CASSFRDSGNTIYF
cdr3_nt: TGTGCCAGCAGCTTTCGGGACAGCGGAAACACCATATATTTT

v_call: TRBV6-6
clone_size: NA
j_call: TRBJ2-5
d_call: TRBD2
cdr3_aa: CASSLTSGRGIQETQYF
cdr3_nt: TGTGCCAGCAGTCTGACTAGCGGGAGGGGAATTCAAGAGACCCAGTACTTC

v_call: TRBV10-3
clone_size: NA
j_call: TRBJ2-3
d_call: NA
cdr3_aa: CAIRSGQPTDTQYF
cdr3_nt: TGTGCCATCAGGAGCGGGCAACCCACAGATACGCAGTATTTT